Listed here is a single T cell receptor (beta chain). Its antigen specificity is not known. No much larger clone is present one base from it, and per-base qualities are unavailable. The donors were included in the validation cohort of over a hundred subjects, a group kept apart from the approximately 650-subject first cohort. Inclusive of the bounding cysteine and phenylalanine, the CDR3 is 15 residues long. Only the CDR3 DNA stays, 45 bases, in frame from base 1. CDR1 and CDR2, looked up from the germline V gene (reference sequence), are SEHNR and FQNEAQ. V and J lose 2 bases and 1 base, and a span of 10 bases separates them. Library prep was done by the immunoSEQ multiplex PCR assay. As for the original processing: A statistical classification framework was developed to diagnose cytomegalovirus status using the catalog of TCR beta chain sequences. TCRdb retrieved this table from immuneACCESS and kept in-frame rearrangements only. Not all clones are present; in checked studies, unresolved V genes account for under half, and no reason is known for the remainder. V and J calls plus clone size are reproduced from that table; the DNA served to infer D and trimming. The sample yields more than 200,000 clones; around 90% were counted once. Of the sample, just over 3% falls within the top ten clones.

This sample is drawn from a study of cytomegalovirus exposure and HLA in healthy donors (dated by TCRdb to 2015 to 2018). In the study overall: The 670 or so repertoires of the first cohort and the approximately 130 validation repertoires were produced on the same platform, according to a later analysis. In addition to the first cohort of about 650 subjects, a separate validation cohort of over 90 different subjects was used. High-throughput TCR immunosequencing, statistical association of individual TCRs with disease status, and machine learning were combined to predict cytomegalovirus infection status. The study aimed to test whether cataloging public T cell receptors could reveal signatures of past pathogen exposure.

General findings and caveats noted by the study authors: A later analysis lacked HLA typing for the validation cohort, so it scored co-occurrence in that cohort across all 110 or so repertoires. Most TCR sequences were observed very rarely across donors, whereas some public TCRs were present in many individuals. The study gave a list of around 170 TCR beta chains associated with cytomegalovirus. In vitro tests confirmed that three of the cytomegalovirus-associated TCR beta chains recognize cytomegalovirus antigens. According to the authors, the approach could potentially be generalized to other disease states and immunological phenotypes. The classifier was reported to diagnose cytomegalovirus status with high specificity and sensitivity in both the original and validation cohorts. A later analysis found that TCRs clustered in the first cohort also tended to co-occur in the approximately 120 validation repertoires, with more than 90% of cluster scores above 0.

The specimen was PBMCs. The receptor chain draws on TRBV7-9 and TRBJ2-3; the D gene is possibly TRBD2, with 6 bases matching. The receptor comes from a young woman in good health and CMV-seronegative. The CDR3 amino acid sequence is: CASSLKRVGTDTQYF. The sequenced DNA: TGTGCCAGCAGCTTAAAGCGGGTGGGCACAGATACGCAGTATTTT.